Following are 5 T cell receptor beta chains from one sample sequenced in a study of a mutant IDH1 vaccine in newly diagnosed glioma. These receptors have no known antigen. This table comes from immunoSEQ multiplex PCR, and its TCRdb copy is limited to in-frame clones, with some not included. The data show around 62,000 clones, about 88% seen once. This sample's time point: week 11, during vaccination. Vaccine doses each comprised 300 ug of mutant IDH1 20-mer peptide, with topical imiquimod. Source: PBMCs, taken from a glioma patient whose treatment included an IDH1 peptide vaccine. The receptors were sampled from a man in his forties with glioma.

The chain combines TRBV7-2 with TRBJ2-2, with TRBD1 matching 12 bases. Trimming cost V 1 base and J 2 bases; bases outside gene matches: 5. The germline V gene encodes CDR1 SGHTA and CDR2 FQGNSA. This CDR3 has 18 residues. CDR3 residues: CASSLVGTGGGNTGELFF. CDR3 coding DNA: TGTGCCAGCAGCTTAGTTGGGACAGGGGGCGGTAACACCGGGGAGCTGTTTTTT.

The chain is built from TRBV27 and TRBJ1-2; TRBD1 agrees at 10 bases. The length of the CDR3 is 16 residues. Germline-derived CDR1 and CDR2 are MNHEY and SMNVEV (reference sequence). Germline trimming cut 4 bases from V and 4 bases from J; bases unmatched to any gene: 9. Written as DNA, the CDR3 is TGTGCCAGCAGTTCGGGACAGGGGAGGAGCGCCTATGGCTACACCTTC. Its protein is CASSSGQGRSAYGYTF.

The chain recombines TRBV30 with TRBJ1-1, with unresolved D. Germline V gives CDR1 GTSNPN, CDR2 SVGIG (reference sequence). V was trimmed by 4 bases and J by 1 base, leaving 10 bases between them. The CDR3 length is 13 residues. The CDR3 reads CAWNRASNTEAFF. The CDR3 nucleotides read TGTGCCTGGAATAGGGCCTCGAACACTGAAGCTTTCTTT.

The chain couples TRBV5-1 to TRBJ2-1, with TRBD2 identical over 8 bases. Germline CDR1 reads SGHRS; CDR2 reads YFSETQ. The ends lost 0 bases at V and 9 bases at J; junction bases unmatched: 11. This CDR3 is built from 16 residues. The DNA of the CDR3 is TGCGCCAGCAGCTTGGGCGGCGGGGGGATGGTCGGTGAGCAGTTCTTC. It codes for CASSLGGGGMVGEQFF. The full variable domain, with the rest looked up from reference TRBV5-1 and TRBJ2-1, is KAGVTQTPRYLIKTRGQQVTLSCSPISGHRSVSWYQQTPGQGLQFLFEYFSETQRNKGNFPGRFSGRQFSNSRSEMNVSTLELGDSALYLCASSLGGGGMVGEQFFGPGTRLTVL.

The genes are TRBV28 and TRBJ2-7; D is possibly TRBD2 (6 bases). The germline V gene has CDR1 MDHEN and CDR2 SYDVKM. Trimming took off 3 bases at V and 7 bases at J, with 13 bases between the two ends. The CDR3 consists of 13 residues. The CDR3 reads CASSFGPAGEQYV. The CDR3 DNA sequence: TGTGCCAGCAGTTTCGGACCGGCGGGGGAGCAGTACGTC.